In this sample, the clone carrying this TCR beta chain turned up a few times. As yet, its antigen is unknown. A second PCR of about 7 to 12 cycles used a sample-barcoded 5' primer and a J-beta primer mix. Each cDNA molecule, via a template-switch adaptor with 12 random nucleotides, was tagged. TCRdb re-called the 5' RACE reads with MiXCR, one entry per CDR3 protein. The sample comprises about 1.6 million distinct CDR3 sequences, about 31% of which are singletons, and roughly 10% rests with the top ten. The data are from a study of blood T cells in healthy people across ages. Study information: Capture via template switching afforded approximately one barcoded beta molecule per two T cells.

Study observations and caveats: Those diversity estimates obtained from one million T cells were thought to be underestimates. For the donors, CMV status was unknown and possibly confounded expanded clonotype changes.

CDR3 size: 15 residues. Unmatched junction bases numbered 7, after V lost 0 bases and J lost 6 bases. Germline V gene lookup returns CDR1 ENHRY and CDR2 SYGVKD. The TCR comes from a woman under 40 in good health. Material for sequencing was blood. V is TRBV10-3 and J is TRBJ1-2; TRBD1 agrees at 7 bases. The CDR3 protein is CAISESSGQVDGYTF. DNA of the CDR3: TGTGCCATCAGTGAGTCTTCAGGACAGGTTGATGGCTACACCTTC.